The 21 T cell receptor beta chains below come from one sample, sequenced in a study of blood T cells in healthy people across ages. Alongside a J-beta primer mix, a sample-barcoded 5' primer served in a second PCR lasting about 7 to 12 cycles. TCRdb independently ran MiXCR on the 5' RACE reads; one entry per CDR3 protein. The repertoire consists of about 1,400,000 distinct CDR3 sequences, with approximately 38% occurring once and the leading ten covering 6.5% to 10%. Sequencing input: blood. These receptors came from a woman between 18 and 30 years old in good health.

This clonotype was observed a handful of times. The chain uses TRBV10-3 and TRBJ1-5, with D possibly matching TRBD1 (6 bases). The germline V gene has CDR1 ENHRY and CDR2 SYGVKD. Trimming took off 6 bases at V and 6 bases at J, with 15 bases between the two ends. The CDR3 loop spans 14 amino acids. The CDR3 protein is CAISGSGEGQPQHF. CDR3 DNA: TGTGCCATCAGCGGATCAGGGGAGGGTCAGCCCCAGCATTTT.

The CDR3 loop reads CSARDSPGGYGYTF. As DNA, the CDR3 is TGCAGTGCTAGAGATTCCCCGGGGGGCTATGGCTACACCTTC. This chain links TRBV20-1 with TRBJ1-2; possible D gene TRBD1, 5 bases. CDR1 and CDR2 from the germline V gene are DFQATT and SNEGSKA (reference sequence). V was cut by 0 bases and J by 4 bases, with 12 bases left in between. The CDR3 has 14 amino acids.

This clonotype was seen only a few times. The chain carries TRBV29-1 and TRBJ2-1; 7 bases line up with TRBD1. The germline gives CDR1 SQVTM, CDR2 ANQGSEA. Trimming at V came to 1 base and at J to 0 bases, leaving 6 bases not matched to a gene. CDR3 length: 16 amino acids. This CDR3 reads CSVEGADRSSYNEQFF. The CDR3 DNA follows: TGCAGCGTTGAAGGGGCGGACAGGAGCTCCTACAATGAGCAGTTCTTC.

The gene calls are TRBV6-1 and TRBJ1-4; TRBD1 agrees at 10 bases. This CDR3 contains 16 residues. Germline V gene data show CDR1 as MNHNS and CDR2 as SASEGT. V gave up 4 bases and J gave up 8 bases; unmatched junction bases: 10. The CDR3 DNA reads as TGTGCCAGCAGTGTAGACACCGGGACAGGGGCAGAAAAACTGTTTTTT. It yields the protein CASSVDTGTGAEKLFF.

This clonotype was seen a few times. The V gene is TRBV7-7, the J gene TRBJ2-5, with 8 bases fitting TRBD1. Germline V gene data show CDR1 as SSHAT and CDR2 as FNYEAQ (reference sequence). With V trimmed by 0 bases and J by 5 bases, 5 bases remained unmatched. The CDR3 extends over 15 amino acids. CDR3 DNA sequence: TGTGCCAGCAGCTTAGCGCAGGGGGCTTGGGAGACCCAGTACTTC. Translating gives CASSLAQGAWETQYF.

The chain is built from TRBV24-1 and TRBJ1-4; D remains unclear. Trimming took off 3 bases at V and 4 bases at J, with 14 bases between the two ends. CDR1 and CDR2 (germline): KGHDR, SFDVKD. The length of the CDR3 is 16 residues. Here the CDR3 DNA reads TGTGCCACCAGTGATGCAACACCGGGTATTAATGAAAAACTGTTTTTT. Residues: CATSDATPGINEKLFF.

The gene calls are TRBV10-3 and TRBJ1-1; D not resolved. The CDR3 extends over 13 amino acids. Germline V gene lookup returns CDR1 ENHRY and CDR2 SYGVKD. V lost 7 bases, J lost 2 bases, and 11 bases lay in between. CDR3 in amino acids: CAITGSTNTEAFF. The DNA for the CDR3 is TGTGCCATCACCGGGTCCACTAACACTGAAGCTTTCTTT.

The chain is built from TRBV20-1 and TRBJ2-5; D call uncertain. The CDR3 is 13 amino acids. In germline, CDR1 is DFQATT, CDR2 SNEGSKA (reference sequence). V lost 5 bases and J 3 bases, leaving 13 bases between the germline ends. The CDR3 is CSAEQTVKETQYF. The CDR3 DNA follows: TGCAGTGCTGAGCAGACGGTTAAAGAGACCCAGTACTTC.

The chain links TRBV20-1 to TRBJ1-5; TRBD1 matches at 7 bases. CDR3 length: 14 residues. Germline CDR1 and CDR2: DFQATT and SNEGSKA (reference sequence). After removal of 0 bases from V and 6 bases from J, the junction contained 5 bases not matched to a gene. The CDR3 DNA is TGCAGTGCTAGAGACCAGCGACAGGGTCAGCCCCAGCATTTT. Amino acid sequence: CSARDQRQGQPQHF.

This chain connects TRBV4-1 to TRBJ2-3; D gene ambiguous. The V gene's germline CDR1 is MGHRA and CDR2 YSYEKL. V lost 0 bases to trimming and J lost 1 base, with 11 bases between them. CDR3 length: 16 residues. Written as DNA, the CDR3 is TGCGCCAGCAGCCAAGAGATGGGGTTTCGCACAGATACGCAGTATTTT. Protein sequence: CASSQEMGFRTDTQYF.

This chain joins TRBV9 and TRBJ2-7; D gene unclear. Trimming took off 2 bases at V and 7 bases at J, with 10 bases between the two ends. This CDR3 has 12 amino acids. Germline CDR1 is SGDLS and CDR2 is YYNGEE. DNA of the CDR3: TGTGCCAGCAGCGTTGGCCTCAGAGAGCAGTACTTC. It specifies CASSVGLREQYF.

The chain links TRBV14 to TRBJ2-7; D is unclear. The V end was cut by 1 base, the J end by 2 bases, with 9 bases between. There are 14 residues in the CDR3. Germline CDR1 and CDR2: SGHDN and FVKESK. CDR3 DNA: TGTGCCAGCAGCCAAGGGGTACCAACCTACGAGCAGTACTTC. Protein: CASSQGVPTYEQYF.

CDR3 protein: CASSLGPVLNEQFF. DNA for the CDR3: TGTGCCAGCAGCTTAGGTCCGGTTTTGAATGAGCAGTTCTTC. V is TRBV7-2 and J is TRBJ2-1; D is unclear. CDR1 is SGHTA, CDR2 FQGNSA, per germline. The CDR3 totals 14 residues. Trimming took off 1 base at V and 7 bases at J, with 11 bases between the two ends.

The rearrangement uses TRBV4-1 and TRBJ2-1; D call uncertain. The length of the CDR3 is 12 residues. Between the trimmed V and J ends, which lost 1 base and 11 bases, there was a span of 9 bases. Germline-derived CDR1 and CDR2 are MGHRA and YSYEKL. The CDR3 DNA sequence: TGCGCCAGCAGCCAAGGAAGCGATAAGCAGTTCTTC. This translates into CASSQGSDKQFF.

The chain uses TRBV20-1 and TRBJ2-1, with TRBD2 matching over 8 bases. Germline CDR1 DFQATT, CDR2 SNEGSKA (reference sequence). The CDR3 spans 14 residues. Trimming removed 6 bases from V and 10 bases from J; junction bases left unmatched: 14. For the CDR3, the DNA is TGCAGTGCAAGACAGTTAGTAGCGGGGAGCGAGCAGTTCTTC. Protein sequence: CSARQLVAGSEQFF.

The rearrangement joins TRBV7-8 to TRBJ2-3, with TRBD2 matching over 8 bases. The CDR3 is made up of 12 amino acids. Germline values: CDR1 SGHVS, CDR2 FQNEAQ. With 5 bases clipped from V and 12 bases from J, the junction kept 7 bases outside the gene matches. CDR3 sequence (DNA): TGTGCCAGCAGCCCCCAGACTAGCGATCAGTATTTT. It encodes CASSPQTSDQYF.

The chain combines TRBV14 with TRBJ1-3; no reliable D call. CDR1 and CDR2 from the germline V gene are SGHDN and FVKESK. The CDR3 is 13 residues long. V was shortened by 6 bases and J by 5 bases, with 11 bases between the two germline ends. CDR3 bases: TGTGCCAGCAGTCTGGACGCAAGAAACACCATATATTTT. It codes for CASSLDARNTIYF.

The V gene is TRBV10-3, the J gene TRBJ1-4, with D unresolved. The CDR3 runs 12 residues. V shed 6 bases and J shed 6 bases, with 8 bases lying between them. Per the germline V gene, CDR1 is ENHRY and CDR2 is SYGVKD. Here the CDR3 reads CAISDGDEKLFF. The CDR3 DNA follows: TGTGCCATCAGCGACGGAGATGAAAAACTGTTTTTT.

This clonotype was seen at least ten times. The chain recombines TRBV29-1 with TRBJ1-2; D may be TRBD1 (6 bases). Trimming took off 4 bases at V and 4 bases at J, with 16 bases between the two ends. Germline V CDR1 and CDR2: SQVTM, ANQGSEA. The CDR3 has 14 amino acids. The CDR3 DNA reads as TGCAGCGTTGCACCAGGAACAGGGACCTATGGCTACACCTTC. Protein: CSVAPGTGTYGYTF.

The chain has TRBV5-1 and TRBJ1-1; D might be TRBD1 (5 bases). Germline lookup yields CDR1 SGHRS and CDR2 YFSETQ. V gave up 0 bases and J gave up 4 bases, with 19 bases separating them. CDR3 length equals 17 residues. The DNA of the CDR3 is TGCGCCAGCAGCTTGGGACCCGAGGGAGGGGAGAGCACTGAAGCTTTCTTT. This encodes CASSLGPEGGESTEAFF.

The table lists this clonotype with a few counts. V gene TRBV6-2 or TRBV6-3 combines with J gene TRBJ1-1; D perhaps matches TRBD1 (5 bases). With 6 bases removed from V and 4 bases from J, the gap between germline ends came to 18 bases. CDR3 length equals 15 residues. Germline V CDR1 and CDR2: MNHEY, SVGEGT. The chain's CDR3 is CASRGWGRVSTEAFF. CDR3 DNA sequence: TGTGCCAGCAGGGGTTGGGGCAGGGTAAGCACTGAAGCTTTCTTT.